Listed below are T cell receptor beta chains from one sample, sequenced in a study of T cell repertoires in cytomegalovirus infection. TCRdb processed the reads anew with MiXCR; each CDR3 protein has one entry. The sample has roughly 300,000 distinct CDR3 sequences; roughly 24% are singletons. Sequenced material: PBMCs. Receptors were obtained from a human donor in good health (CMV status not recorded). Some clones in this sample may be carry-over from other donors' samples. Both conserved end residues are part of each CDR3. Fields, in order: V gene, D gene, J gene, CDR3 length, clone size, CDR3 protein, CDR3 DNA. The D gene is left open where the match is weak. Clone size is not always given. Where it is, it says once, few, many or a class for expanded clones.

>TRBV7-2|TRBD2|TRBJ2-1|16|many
CASSLERGLAANEQFF
TGTGCCAGCAGCTTAGAAAGGGGACTAGCGGCCAATGAGCAGTTCTTC
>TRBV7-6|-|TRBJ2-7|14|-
CASSLRRSSYEQYF
TGTGCCAGCAGCTTAAGACGGAGCTCCTACGAGCAGTACTTC
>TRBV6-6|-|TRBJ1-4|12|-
CASMATAEKLFF
TGTGCCAGCATGGCGACCGCTGAAAAACTGTTTTTT
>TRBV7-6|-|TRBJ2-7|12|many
CASSFTGSEQYF
TGTGCCAGCAGCTTCACAGGGTCCGAGCAGTACTTC
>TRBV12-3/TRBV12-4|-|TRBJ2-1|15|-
CASSQTTRHLNEQFF
TGTGCCAGCAGCCAAACGACCCGTCATCTCAATGAGCAGTTCTTC
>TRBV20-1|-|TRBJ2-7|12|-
CSAGGRNFEQYF
TGCAGTGCGGGGGGACGAAACTTCGAGCAGTACTTC
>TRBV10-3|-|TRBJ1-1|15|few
CAISESIISGPEAFF
TGTGCCATCAGTGAGTCGATTATCAGCGGCCCTGAAGCTTTCTTT
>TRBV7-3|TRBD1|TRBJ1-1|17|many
CASSLHPPGQGFTEAFF
TGTGCCAGCAGCCTCCACCCCCCGGGACAGGGGTTTACTGAAGCTTTCTTT
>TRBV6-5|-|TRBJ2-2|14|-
CASSYSSWSGELFF
TGTGCCAGCAGTTACTCGAGCTGGTCCGGGGAGCTGTTTTTT
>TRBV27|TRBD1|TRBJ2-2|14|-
CASSVTQGTGELFF
TGTGCCAGCAGTGTCACACAGGGGACCGGGGAGCTGTTTTTT
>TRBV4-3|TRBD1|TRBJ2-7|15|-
CASSHRQGRAYEQYF
TGCGCCAGCAGCCACCGACAGGGTCGCGCCTACGAGCAGTACTTC
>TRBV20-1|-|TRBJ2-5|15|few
CSARSVGGVLETQYF
TGCAGTGCTAGATCAGTAGGGGGGGTTCTTGAGACCCAGTACTTC
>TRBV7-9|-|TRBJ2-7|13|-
CASSPGSVYEQYF
TGTGCCAGCAGCCCAGGGAGCGTTTACGAGCAGTACTTC
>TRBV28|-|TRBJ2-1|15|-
CASSLMAGRNNEQFF
TGTGCCAGCAGTTTAATGGCAGGGCGGAACAATGAGCAGTTCTTC
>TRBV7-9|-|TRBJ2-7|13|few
CASSPGTSYEQYF
TGTGCCAGCAGCCCAGGGACATCCTACGAGCAGTACTTC
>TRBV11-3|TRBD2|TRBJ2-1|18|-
CASSLPSVAGGTNNEQFF
TGTGCCAGCAGCTTACCATCCGTGGCGGGGGGAACGAACAATGAGCAGTTCTTC
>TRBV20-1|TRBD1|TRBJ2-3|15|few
CSARVGQGVADTQYF
TGCAGTGCTAGAGTGGGACAGGGCGTCGCAGATACGCAGTATTTT
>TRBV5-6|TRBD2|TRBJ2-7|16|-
CASSRGSGSGSYEQYF
TGTGCCAGCAGTCGAGGTAGCGGGAGTGGATCCTACGAGCAGTACTTC
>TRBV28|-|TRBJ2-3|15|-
CASSFQTGGRDTQYF
TGTGCCAGCAGTTTTCAGACTGGGGGCCGGGATACGCAGTATTTT
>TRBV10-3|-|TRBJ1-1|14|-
CAIGFGAWDTEAFF
TGTGCCATCGGGTTCGGGGCGTGGGACACTGAAGCTTTCTTT
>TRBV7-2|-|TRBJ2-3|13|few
CASSLGTTDTQYF
TGTGCCAGCAGCCTAGGGACCACAGATACGCAGTATTTT
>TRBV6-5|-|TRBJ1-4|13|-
CASSRWKGEKLFF
TGTGCCAGCAGTCGATGGAAGGGGGAAAAACTGTTTTTT
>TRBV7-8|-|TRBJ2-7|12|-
CASRDATYEQYF
TGTGCCAGCCGGGACGCCACCTACGAGCAGTACTTC
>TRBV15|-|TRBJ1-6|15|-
CATSREVDGGSPLHF
TGTGCCACCAGCAGAGAGGTCGACGGCGGGTCACCCCTCCACTTT
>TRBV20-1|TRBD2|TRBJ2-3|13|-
CSRTSGPTDTQYF
TGCAGTAGAACTAGCGGCCCTACAGATACGCAGTATTTT
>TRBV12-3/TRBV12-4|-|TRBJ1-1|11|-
CASSLAREAFF
TGTGCCAGCAGTTTAGCCCGGGAAGCTTTCTTT
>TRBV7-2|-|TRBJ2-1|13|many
CASSLGHNNEQFF
TGTGCCAGCAGCTTAGGGCATAACAATGAGCAGTTCTTC
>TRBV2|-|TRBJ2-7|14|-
CASSDGGQTYEQYF
TGTGCCAGCAGTGATGGGGGTCAGACCTACGAGCAGTACTTC
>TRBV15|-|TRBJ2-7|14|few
CATSKDPGAYEQYF
TGTGCCACCAGCAAGGACCCGGGGGCCTACGAGCAGTACTTC
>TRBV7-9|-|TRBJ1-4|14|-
CASSLVPGPEKLFF
TGTGCCAGCAGCTTAGTTCCTGGCCCGGAAAAACTGTTTTTT
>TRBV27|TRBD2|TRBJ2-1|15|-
CASRRPGLANNEQFF
TGTGCCAGCAGGCGTCCGGGACTAGCGAACAATGAGCAGTTCTTC
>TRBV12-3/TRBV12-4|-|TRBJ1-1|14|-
CASTEGGWNTEAFF
TGTGCCAGCACCGAGGGAGGGTGGAACACTGAAGCTTTCTTT
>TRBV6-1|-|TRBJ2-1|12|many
CASRNGYNEQFF
TGTGCCAGCAGGAACGGCTACAATGAGCAGTTCTTC
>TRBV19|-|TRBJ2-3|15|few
CASKRAGTETDTQYF
TGTGCCAGTAAGAGGGCGGGGACCGAAACAGATACGCAGTATTTT
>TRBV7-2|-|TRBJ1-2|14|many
CASSLDWGVAGYTF
TGTGCCAGCAGCTTAGATTGGGGGGTGGCTGGCTACACCTTC
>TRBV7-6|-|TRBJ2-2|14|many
CASSYRQPAGELFF
TGTGCCAGCAGCTACCGACAGCCGGCCGGGGAGCTGTTTTTT
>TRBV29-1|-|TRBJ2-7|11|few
CSVESGYEQYF
TGCAGCGTTGAGAGCGGTTACGAGCAGTACTTC
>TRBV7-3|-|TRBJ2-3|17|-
CASSSYRVWYGTDTQYF
TGTGCCAGCAGCTCGTACAGGGTATGGTATGGCACAGATACGCAGTATTTT
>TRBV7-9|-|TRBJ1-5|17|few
CASSLIAAGIGNQPQHF
TGTGCCAGCAGCTTAATCGCTGCGGGGATCGGCAATCAGCCCCAGCATTTT
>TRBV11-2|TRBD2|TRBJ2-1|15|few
CASTLGRGGMNEQFF
TGTGCCAGCACCTTGGGGCGGGGGGGTATGAATGAGCAGTTCTTC
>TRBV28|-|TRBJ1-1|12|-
CASSLTGRHAFF
TGTGCCAGCAGTTTAACAGGGCGGCATGCTTTCTTT
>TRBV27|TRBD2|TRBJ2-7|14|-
CASSFAGGPGEQYF
TGTGCCAGCAGTTTTGCGGGAGGGCCCGGCGAGCAGTACTTC
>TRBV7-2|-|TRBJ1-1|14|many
CASSLVTLNTEAFF
TGTGCCAGCAGCTTAGTCACACTGAACACTGAAGCTTTCTTT
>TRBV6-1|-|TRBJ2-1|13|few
CASSNLAVAEQFF
TGTGCCAGCAGTAACCTAGCAGTCGCTGAGCAGTTCTTC
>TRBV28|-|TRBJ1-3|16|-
CASSLAPRNSGNTIYF
TGTGCCAGCAGTTTGGCTCCCAGAAACTCTGGAAACACCATATATTTT
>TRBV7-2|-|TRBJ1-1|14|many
CASSSTSGGREAFF
TGTGCCAGCAGCTCTACCTCCGGGGGGCGGGAAGCTTTCTTT
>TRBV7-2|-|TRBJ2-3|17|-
CASRSRGGGNYTDTQYF
TGTGCCAGCAGATCTAGGGGGGGGGGGAATTACACAGATACGCAGTATTTT
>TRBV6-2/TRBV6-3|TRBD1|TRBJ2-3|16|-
CASSYPNRGNTDTQYF
TGTGCCAGCAGTTACCCGAACAGGGGAAACACAGATACGCAGTATTTT
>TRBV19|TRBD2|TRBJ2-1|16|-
CASTSRGAGGYNEQFF
TGTGCCAGTACTTCGCGAGGGGCGGGAGGATACAATGAGCAGTTCTTC
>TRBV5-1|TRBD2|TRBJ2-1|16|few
CASSLQGTGGRNEQFF
TGCGCCAGCAGCTTGCAGGGCACGGGGGGGCGAAATGAGCAGTTCTTC
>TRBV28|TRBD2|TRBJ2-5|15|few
CASSFTAGGQETQYF
TGTGCCAGCAGTTTTACAGCGGGGGGACAAGAGACCCAGTACTTC
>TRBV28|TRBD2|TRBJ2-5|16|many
CASSLPSLAGEETQYF
TGTGCCAGCAGTTTACCAAGTCTAGCGGGAGAGGAGACCCAGTACTTC
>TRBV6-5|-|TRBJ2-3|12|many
CASRSDTDTQYF
TGTGCCAGCAGGAGTGACACAGATACGCAGTATTTT
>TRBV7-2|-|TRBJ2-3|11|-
CAGSLDDLQYF
TGTGCCGGCAGCTTAGACGATTTGCAGTATTTT
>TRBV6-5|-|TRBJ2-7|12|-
CASSTNGGEQYF
TGTGCCAGCAGCACGAACGGGGGTGAGCAGTACTTC
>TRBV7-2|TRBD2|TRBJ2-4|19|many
CASSRLPGLAGGTMDIQYF
TGTGCCAGCAGCCGACTGCCGGGACTAGCGGGAGGGACCATGGACATTCAGTACTTC
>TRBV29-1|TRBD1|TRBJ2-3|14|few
CSVEGTGAADTQYF
TGCAGCGTTGAGGGGACAGGGGCGGCAGATACGCAGTATTTT
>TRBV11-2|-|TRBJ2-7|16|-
CASSLEFGGNAYEQYF
TGTGCCAGCAGCTTAGAATTCGGCGGGAACGCCTACGAGCAGTACTTC
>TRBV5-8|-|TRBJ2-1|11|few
CASQRVNEQFF
TGTGCCAGCCAAAGGGTCAATGAGCAGTTCTTC